The clone carrying this TCR beta chain was seen just once. The cohort comprised adults aged 18 to 89 years residing in about two dozen US areas. In the original processing: Counts of nucleated cells, estimated from reference gene primer amplification, were obtained. Profiled with immunoSEQ multiplex PCR; TCRdb holds only in-frame clones, not every one. V and J calls and clone size come straight from that table; D and trimming were deduced from the DNA. The table includes about 220,000 clones, just over 85% detected once. This sample stems from a study of blood T cell repertoires in COVID-19. Study-wide context: Acute and convalescent COVID-19 specimens originated in the United States, Italy and Spain. T cells, B-cell-depleted T cells, or PBMCs provided the cDNA or gDNA that served as material.

Sequencing was performed on PBMCs or T cells enriched from blood (not recorded which). This receptor was obtained from a woman aged 45-65 years with acute COVID-19.

CDR3 DNA: TGTGCCAGCGGGACTAGCGGGAGACGGAGCTCCTACGAGCAGTACTTC. Its protein is CASGTSGRRSSYEQYF. The chain joins TRBV27 to TRBJ2-7, with 14 nucleotides matching TRBD2. The V gene's germline CDR1 is MNHEY and CDR2 SMNVEV (reference sequence). The CDR3 is 16 residues long. The J segment lost 0 bases and the V segment lost 8 bases, leaving 6 bases of the junction unmatched.